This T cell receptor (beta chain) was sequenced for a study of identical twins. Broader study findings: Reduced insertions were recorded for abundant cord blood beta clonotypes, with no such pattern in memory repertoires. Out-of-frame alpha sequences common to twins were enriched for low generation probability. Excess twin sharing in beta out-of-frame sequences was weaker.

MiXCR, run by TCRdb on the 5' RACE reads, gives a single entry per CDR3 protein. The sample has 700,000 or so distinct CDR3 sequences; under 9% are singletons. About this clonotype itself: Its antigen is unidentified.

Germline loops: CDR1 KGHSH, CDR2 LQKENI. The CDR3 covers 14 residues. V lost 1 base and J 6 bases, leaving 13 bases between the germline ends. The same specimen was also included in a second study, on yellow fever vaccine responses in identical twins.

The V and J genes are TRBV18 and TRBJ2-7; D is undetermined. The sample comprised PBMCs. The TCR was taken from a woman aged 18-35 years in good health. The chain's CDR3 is CASSPQGLPLEQYF. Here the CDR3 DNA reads TGTGCCAGCTCACCACAAGGCCTACCCCTCGAGCAGTACTTC.